The 21 T cell receptor beta chains reported below all come from one sample, sequenced in a study of identical twins. Using its own MiXCR run on the 5' RACE reads, TCRdb lists one record per CDR3 protein. The sample records about 690,000 distinct CDR3 sequences, 5.5% to 7.5% being singletons. What was sequenced was naive T cells sorted from blood. Every receptor here comes from a man in his late teens or twenties in good health.

This clonotype was seen more than once but under ten times. The chain couples TRBV4-3 to TRBJ2-2; D unclear. CDR1 is LGHNA, CDR2 YSLEER, per germline. Trimming shortened V by 1 base and J by 0 bases, and 15 bases separated the two germline ends. The CDR3 is made up of 18 amino acids. CDR3 nucleotide sequence: TGCGCCAGCAGCCAAGCTCCAAAAGGGTCCGCGAACACCGGGGAGCTGTTTTTT. Residues: CASSQAPKGSANTGELFF.

The table lists this clonotype with many counts. The rearrangement links TRBV10-3 to TRBJ1-1; 11 bases agree with TRBD1. The CDR3 is 14 amino acids. The V gene end was trimmed by 5 bases and the J gene end by 4 bases; junction bases not matched to a gene: 3. Germline V gives CDR1 ENHRY, CDR2 SYGVKD. CDR3 protein: CAISSGTGGTEAFF. The DNA for the CDR3 is TGTGCCATCAGTTCCGGGACAGGGGGCACTGAAGCTTTCTTT.

The sample holds a few counts of this clonotype. V gene TRBV7-2 combines with J gene TRBJ2-3, with D perhaps TRBD1 or TRBD2 (5 bases each). V lost 5 bases and J 8 bases, leaving 20 bases between the germline ends. This CDR3 spans 15 amino acids. Germline loops: CDR1 SGHTA, CDR2 FQGNSA. The CDR3 region is CASSNKGLARGTQYF. DNA of the CDR3: TGTGCCAGCAGCAACAAGGGCCTTGCGAGGGGTACGCAGTATTTT.

This clonotype was counted ten times or more. The chain employs TRBV20-1 and TRBJ2-7; D call uncertain. V was shortened by 2 bases and J by 1 base, with 18 bases between the two germline ends. Germline CDR1 is DFQATT and CDR2 is SNEGSKA (reference sequence). The CDR3 runs 16 residues. The CDR3 reads CSARRSTPRESYEQYF. CDR3 nucleotides: TGCAGTGCTAGACGATCTACCCCCCGAGAGTCCTACGAGCAGTACTTC.

In its sample, this clonotype was seen many times. The chain has TRBV3-1 and TRBJ2-1, with TRBD2 as a possible D gene (7 bases). Germline V gene data show CDR1 as LGHDT and CDR2 as YNNKEL (reference sequence). The V end lost 6 bases, the J end lost 1 base, and 10 bases lay between the germline ends. The length of the CDR3 is 14 residues. The CDR3 sequence is CASRGGVSYNEQFF. The CDR3 region has the DNA TGTGCCAGCAGAGGGGGGGTATCCTACAATGAGCAGTTCTTC.

This clonotype was counted at least ten times. V gene TRBV5-5 combines with J gene TRBJ2-1, with 12 nucleotides matching TRBD2. Germline V gene sequence: CDR1 SGHKS, CDR2 YYEKEE (reference sequence). Trimming took 4 bases from V and 7 from J; bases not matched to a gene: 6. The CDR3 is made up of 15 amino acids. This CDR3 is CASSTPGLAGNEQFF. The CDR3 DNA reads as TGTGCCAGCAGCACCCCGGGACTAGCGGGTAATGAGCAGTTCTTC.

This clonotype was seen many times. The chain has TRBV5-6 and TRBJ2-7; 7 nucleotides agree with TRBD1. Trimming cost V 8 bases and J 2 bases; bases outside gene matches: 7. The CDR3 is 13 residues long. Germline V gives CDR1 SGHDT, CDR2 YYEEEE. CDR3 amino acids: CASPGQKTYEQYV. CDR3 nucleotide sequence: TGTGCCAGTCCGGGACAGAAAACCTACGAGCAGTACGTC.

This clonotype was found many times. The V gene is TRBV6-1, the J gene TRBJ2-7; either TRBD1 or TRBD2 may fit D (7 bases each). This CDR3 region has 13 residues. In germline, CDR1 is MNHNS, CDR2 SASEGT. V lost 5 bases to trimming and J lost 6 bases, with 14 bases between them. The CDR3 sequence is CASSPFRGGEQYF. The CDR3, as DNA: TGTGCCAGCAGTCCTTTCAGGGGGGGCGAGCAGTACTTC.

The rearrangement joins TRBV29-1 to TRBJ1-1; D not resolved. CDR3 length: 13 amino acids. Trimming left V 0 bases short and J 1 base short, with 6 bases between. The germline gives CDR1 SQVTM, CDR2 ANQGSEA. The CDR3 is CSVEDWKNTEAFF. The CDR3 coding sequence is TGCAGCGTTGAAGACTGGAAGAACACTGAAGCTTTCTTT.

V usage is TRBV7-2 and J usage is TRBJ1-1; tentatively, D is TRBD1 (5 bases). Trimming removed 7 bases at V and 5 bases at J, with 20 bases between. This CDR3 comprises 15 residues. Germline CDR1 reads SGHTA; CDR2 reads FQGNSA. CDR3 DNA: TGTGCCAGCACCCTCCGTACTGGGGGAGGGACTGAAGCTTTCTTT. This sequence encodes CASTLRTGGGTEAFF.

This clonotype was recorded at least ten times. The V and J genes are TRBV11-2 and TRBJ1-3; D possibly corresponds to TRBD1 (6 bases). Trimming left V 4 bases short and J 4 bases short, with 17 bases between. The germline V gene encodes CDR1 SGHAT and CDR2 FQNNGV. The CDR3 totals 16 residues. Here the CDR3 reads CASSSPRGASGNTIYF. DNA for the CDR3: TGTGCCAGCAGCTCCCCCCGGGGGGCCAGCGGAAACACCATATATTTT. Using reference TRBV11-2 and TRBJ1-3 for the parts outside the CDR3, the full variable domain is EAGVAQSPRYKIIEKRQSVAFWCNPISGHATLYWYQQILGQGPKLLIQFQNNGVVDDSQLPKDRFSAERLKGVDSTLKIQPAKLEDSAVYLCASSSPRGASGNTIYFGEGSWLTVV.

This clonotype was recorded at least ten times. V usage is TRBV6-5 and J usage is TRBJ2-1; 8 bases map to TRBD2. Germline V gives CDR1 MNHEY, CDR2 SVGAGI. Trimming removed 6 bases from V and 5 bases from J; junction bases left unmatched: 12. The CDR3 is 16 amino acids. In DNA form, the CDR3 reads TGTGCCAGCAGCTCCCCGAGGGTAGCGGGACACAATGAGCAGTTCTTC. It encodes CASSSPRVAGHNEQFF.

The chain uses TRBV12-3 or TRBV12-4 and TRBJ1-4, with 10 nucleotides matching TRBD1. The ends lost 5 bases at V and 8 bases at J; junction bases unmatched: 5. This CDR3 region has 14 residues. CDR3 sequence reads: CASSRQGAREKLFF. The CDR3, as DNA: TGTGCCAGCAGTAGACAGGGGGCGCGGGAAAAACTGTTTTTT.

The chain carries TRBV7-2 and TRBJ2-5; 7 nucleotides match TRBD1. CDR3 size: 15 residues. CDR1 is SGHTA and CDR2 is FQGNSA in the germline V gene. Trimming took 5 bases from V and 5 from J; bases not matched to a gene: 11. The CDR3 reads CASSPRTGPAETQYF. The DNA for the CDR3 is TGTGCCAGCAGCCCGCGGACAGGCCCGGCGGAGACCCAGTACTTC.

The CDR3 DNA reads as TGTGCCAGCAAGGGAGCGGGAGTGTTTTACGAGCAGTACTTC. Its translation: CASKGAGVFYEQYF. The chain combines TRBV25-1 with TRBJ2-7; 8 nucleotides align to TRBD2. The CDR3 covers 14 residues. The ends lost 7 bases at V and 4 bases at J; junction bases unmatched: 9. Germline V CDR1 and CDR2: MGHDK, SYGVNS.

Many counts were recorded for this clonotype. The chain combines TRBV5-6 with TRBJ1-3; D is perhaps TRBD1 (5 bases). Germline-derived CDR1 and CDR2 are SGHDT and YYEEEE. CDR3 length equals 14 residues. Trimming stripped 2 bases from V and 4 bases from J, with 10 bases between. The DNA of the CDR3 is TGTGCCAGCAGCTTTGGGCAGGGCGGAAACACCATATATTTT. This sequence encodes CASSFGQGGNTIYF.

This rearrangement joins TRBV20-1 to TRBJ2-1; D remains ambiguous. The CDR3 runs to 12 residues. Germline V gene data show CDR1 as DFQATT and CDR2 as SNEGSKA (reference sequence). Trimming stripped 6 bases from V and 9 bases from J, with 15 bases between. CDR3 protein: CSATVSEFEQFF. The CDR3 nucleotides are TGCAGTGCGACGGTGTCGGAGTTTGAGCAGTTCTTC.

This sequence joins TRBV4-3 and TRBJ2-7; TRBD2 matches at 8 bases. The CDR3 totals 16 residues. Germline lookup yields CDR1 LGHNA and CDR2 YSLEER. V gave up 0 bases and J gave up 4 bases; unmatched junction bases: 8. CDR3: CASSQERVAGSYEQYF. CDR3 in DNA: TGCGCCAGCAGCCAAGAACGAGTAGCGGGATCGTACGAGCAGTACTTC.

This clonotype showed up just a few times. CDR3 coding DNA: TGTGCCAGCGGGAGAGGGGCTAGCGGGAACGATGAGCAGTTCTTC. Protein: CASGRGASGNDEQFF. The chain employs TRBV6-4 and TRBJ2-1; 9 bases match TRBD2. The CDR3 sequence is 15 residues long. The germline CDR1 and CDR2 sequences are MRHNA and SNTAGT. After removal of 8 bases from V and 8 bases from J, the junction contained 13 bases not matched to a gene.

This clonotype was detected once. One base away lies a much larger clone, so this may be a sequencing read error. The genes are TRBV4-2 and TRBJ2-2, with 11 nucleotides matching TRBD2. The CDR3 is 17 amino acids. Germline V gives CDR1 LGHNA, CDR2 YNFKEQ. V lost 4 bases to trimming and J lost 1 base; unmatched junction nucleotides: 5. CDR3: CASSPWTSGWNTGELFF. The DNA for the CDR3 is TGTGCCAGCAGCCCCTGGACTAGCGGGTGGAACACCGGGGAGCTGTTTTTT.

The rearrangement links TRBV11-2 to TRBJ2-5; 10 nucleotides match TRBD2. Germline V gene lookup returns CDR1 SGHAT and CDR2 FQNNGV. The CDR3 totals 16 residues. Trimming removed 5 bases from V and 4 bases from J; junction bases left unmatched: 10. CDR3 amino acids: CASSRLSGRRGETQYF. CDR3 DNA: TGTGCCAGCAGCCGGCTTAGCGGGAGGAGGGGAGAGACCCAGTACTTC.